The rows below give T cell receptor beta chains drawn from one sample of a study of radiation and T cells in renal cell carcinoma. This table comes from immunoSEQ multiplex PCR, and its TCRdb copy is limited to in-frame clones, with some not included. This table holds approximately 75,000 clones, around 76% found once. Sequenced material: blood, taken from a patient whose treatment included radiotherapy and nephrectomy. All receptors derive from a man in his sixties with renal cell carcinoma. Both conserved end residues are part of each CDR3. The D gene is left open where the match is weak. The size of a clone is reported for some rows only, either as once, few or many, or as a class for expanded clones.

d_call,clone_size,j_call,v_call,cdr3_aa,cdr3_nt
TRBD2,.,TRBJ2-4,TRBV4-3,CASSLSGSTKNIQYF,TGCGCCAGCAGCCTTAGCGGGAGTACCAAAAACATTCAGTACTTC
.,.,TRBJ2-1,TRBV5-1,CASSPRGAYNEQFF,TGCGCCAGCAGCCCCAGGGGGGCCTACAATGAGCAGTTCTTC
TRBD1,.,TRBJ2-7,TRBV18,CASSPRTGDEQYF,TGTGCCAGCTCACCTAGGACAGGGGACGAGCAGTACTTC
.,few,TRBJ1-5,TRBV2,CASTPTGSANQPQHF,TGTGCCAGCACCCCCACAGGGTCGGCCAATCAGCCCCAGCATTTT
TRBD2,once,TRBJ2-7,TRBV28,CASSLIGTPGGYEQYF,TGTGCCAGCAGTTTAATCGGTACCCCGGGGGGATACGAGCAGTACTTC
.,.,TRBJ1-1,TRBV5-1,CASSFLPGASSDTEAFF,TGCGCCAGCAGCTTTCTGCCGGGGGCGTCGTCGGACACTGAAGCTTTCTTT
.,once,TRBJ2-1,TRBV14,CASSQDGAALISYNEQFF,TGTGCCAGCAGCCAAGATGGGGCCGCTCTTATCTCCTACAATGAGCAGTTCTTC
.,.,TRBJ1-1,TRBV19,CASSGYAEAFF,TGTGCCAGTAGCGGGTACGCTGAAGCTTTCTTT
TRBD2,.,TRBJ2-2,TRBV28,CASIRTRTSGAWGTGELFF,TGTGCCAGCATCCGAACCCGGACTAGCGGGGCTTGGGGCACCGGGGAGCTGTTTTTT
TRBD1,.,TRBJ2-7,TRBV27,CASSLWGQGGREQYF,TGTGCCAGCAGTTTATGGGGACAGGGCGGCAGGGAGCAGTACTTC
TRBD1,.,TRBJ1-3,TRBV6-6,CASRHGQGGNTIYF,TGTGCCAGCAGACACGGACAGGGAGGCAACACCATATATTTT
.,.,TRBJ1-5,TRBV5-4,CASSRRRVGDLKRHQPQHF,TGTGCCAGCAGCCGGCGCAGGGTGGGGGACCTCAAACGGCATCAGCCCCAGCATTTT
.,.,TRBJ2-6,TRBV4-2,CASSQDRVMAASSGANVLTF,TGTGCCAGCAGCCAAGATCGTGTGATGGCCGCCAGCTCTGGGGCCAACGTCCTGACTTTC
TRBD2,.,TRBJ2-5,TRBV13,CASSLGGTSYQETQYF,TGTGCCAGCAGCTTAGGGGGGACTAGTTATCAAGAGACCCAGTACTTC
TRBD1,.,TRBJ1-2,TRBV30,CAWSVPGQGNYGYTF,TGTGCCTGGAGTGTTCCGGGACAGGGAAACTATGGCTACACCTTC
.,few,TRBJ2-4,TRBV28,CASKGGTPTPIDF,TGTGCCAGCAAAGGAGGGACACCGACACCAATAGACTTC
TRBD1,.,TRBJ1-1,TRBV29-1,CSVDGAGQGVVTEAFF,TGCAGCGTTGATGGCGCAGGCCAGGGGGTTGTTACTGAAGCTTTCTTT
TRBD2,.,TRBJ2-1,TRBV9,CASSVAVAGGPHNEQFF,TGTGCCAGCAGCGTAGCGGTAGCGGGAGGGCCGCACAATGAGCAGTTCTTC
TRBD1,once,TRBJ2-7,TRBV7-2,CASSQGTGIPYEQYF,TGTGCCAGCAGCCAGGGGACAGGCATTCCCTACGAGCAGTACTTC
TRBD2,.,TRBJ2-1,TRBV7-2,CASEAPGLAGSEQFF,TGTGCCAGCGAAGCCCCGGGACTAGCGGGAAGTGAGCAGTTCTTC
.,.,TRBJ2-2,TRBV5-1,CASSLALRGANTGELFF,TGCGCCAGCAGCTTGGCCCTAAGAGGGGCGAACACCGGGGAGCTGTTTTTT
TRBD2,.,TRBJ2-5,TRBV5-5,CASSPSSSGRLETQYF,TGTGCCAGCAGCCCAAGTAGTAGCGGGAGATTGGAGACCCAGTACTTC
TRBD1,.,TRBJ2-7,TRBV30,CAWSITGGPTDEQYF,TGTGCCTGGAGCATAACAGGGGGTCCCACCGACGAGCAGTACTTC
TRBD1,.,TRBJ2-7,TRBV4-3,CASSQDRYSGQGPYEQYF,TGCGCCAGCAGCCAAGATCGGTATTCGGGACAGGGGCCCTACGAGCAGTACTTC
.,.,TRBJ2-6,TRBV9,CASSVARQLALSGANVLTF,TGTGCCAGCAGCGTAGCTAGACAGTTAGCCCTCTCTGGGGCCAACGTCCTGACTTTC
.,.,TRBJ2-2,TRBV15,CATSRDLPASTANTGELFF,TGTGCCACCAGCAGAGATCTCCCCGCCAGCACTGCGAACACCGGGGAGCTGTTTTTT
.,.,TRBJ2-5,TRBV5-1,CASYVGDLGETQYF,TGCGCCAGCTACGTAGGGGACCTAGGAGAGACCCAGTACTTC
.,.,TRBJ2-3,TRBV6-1,CASKEADTQYF,TGTGCCAGCAAGGAGGCAGATACGCAGTATTTT